This T cell receptor beta chain is drawn from a study of cytomegalovirus exposure and HLA in healthy donors (TCRdb year 2017). Looking at the study overall: According to an earlier analysis of several hundred of the donors, some 170 million T cells yielded 90 million to 130 million unique TCR beta sequences and around 300 Gb of sequence data. Around 320 gigabases of sequencing data and approximately 84 million unique TCR sequences were included in an early release covering over 600 HLA-typed donors. Of the approximately 400 genotyped donors, less than 85% were placed in the genetic ancestry cluster associated with self-reported Caucasian donors. The study was designed to test whether signatures of past pathogen exposure could be identified by cataloging public T cell receptors. The T cell repertoires of 670 or so subjects were profiled by immunosequencing and related to cytomegalovirus serostatus. A separate validation cohort of more than 100 different subjects was used in addition to the roughly 700-subject first cohort. The study combined high-throughput TCR immunosequencing, statistical association of individual TCRs with disease status, and machine learning to predict cytomegalovirus infection status. A later analysis re-analyzed previously published TCR beta repertoires from 660 or so donors and added high-resolution HLA genotyping to study TCR occurrence patterns. In the later analysis, no new phenotypic data were used to find candidate immune exposures; instead, reliance was placed on TCR beta sequences and their occurrence across donors. In an earlier analysis of roughly 580 of the donors, high-throughput TCR beta sequencing was used to judge whether each TCR beta V gene segment behaved as functional or pseudogenic. Donor age, sex, ethnicity and CMV serostatus were compiled alongside the repertoire data. In a later genetic analysis, genome-wide SNP genotypes for about three fifths of the roughly 670 donors were used, and that subset was treated as a discovery cohort. All discovery cohort repertoires had been generated using a single sequencing platform. Class I and class II HLA loci were covered by the typing at four-digit resolution. Typing coverage varied by locus: 629-630 donors for A, B, C, DRB1 and DQB1; approximately 500 for DQA1; about 590 for DPA1; roughly 450 for DPB1. Because of strong linkage in the cohort, 4 to 6 DR-DQ haplotypes were treated as single units for association and clustering. Among around 400 genotyped donors of the cohort, an average of roughly 240,000 unique TCR beta nucleotide sequences were sequenced per donor, roughly 18% of them non-productive.

About this clone: What antigen it recognizes has not been identified. No base quality information exists; no much larger clone differs at one position.

The cohort consisted of approximately 690 healthy bone marrow donors. All cohort members were sampled while nominally healthy, although unrecorded immune exposures were likely present. The donor tested CMV seronegative, placing the donor among the 350 to 400 seronegative members of the cohort. Each donor provided a peripheral blood sample, and peripheral blood mononuclear cells were used for TCR beta sequencing. Genomic DNA extraction from the blood cell samples was performed with the Qiagen DNeasy Blood Extraction Kit. A distance of 9 bases separates the germline ends of V and J, which lose 6 bases and 1 base respectively. The cysteine opens and the phenylalanine closes a CDR3 of 13 amino acids. Only the CDR3 DNA stays, 39 bases, in frame from base 1. For CDR1 and CDR2, the germline V gene lists LGHNT and FRNRAP. Results and caveats for the whole study, not just this receptor: A group of highly shared sequence variants was considered likely to be a technical artifact of the sequencing pipeline. The only immune exposure information available for the cohort was CMV serostatus. Some IMGT-functional V segments, including TRBV6-2 and TRBV6-3, could not be told apart with the 87-base-pair reads, so those segments were excluded. Most TCR sequences were observed very rarely across donors, whereas some public TCRs were present in many individuals. Three of the identified cytomegalovirus-associated TCR beta chains were confirmed in vitro to be specific for cytomegalovirus antigens. In a later analysis, the rate of TCR association differed among HLA loci, with DRB1 alleles having the most associated TCRs and HLA-C alleles having the fewest. In a later analysis, several top co-occurrence clusters were reported to appear linked to parvovirus B19, influenza, CMV and Epstein-Barr virus. A later genetic analysis associated a missense DCLRE1C variant with V-gene and J-gene trimming of TCR beta chains, and an independent cohort replicated the association. Some 16 rarely observed V segments, including chromosome 9 orphons, were excluded from the earlier analysis of a few hundred of the donors because counts were too low. Roughly uniform sequencing depth across donors was assumed in presence/absence analyses, although this assumption may not hold. Only TCR beta chains were sequenced in this cohort, and the absence of alpha or paired-chain data limited detectable features. In a later analysis, most CMV-associated TCR beta chains were found to appear HLA-restricted, with HLA associations seemingly driven largely by CMV exposure. It was suggested by the authors that the approach could potentially be generalized to other disease states and immunological phenotypes. A further reported finding was that TCR beta sequences accurately predicted the HLA-A and HLA-B alleles for most subjects in the first cohort. In a later analysis, about 17,000 TCR beta sequences were associated with specific HLA alleles at a false discovery rate of 0.05. A total of 150 to 200 TCR beta chains were listed by the study as associated with cytomegalovirus. Linkage disequilibrium might explain the correlated functional status among segregating V segments, but an unknown experimental factor could not be ruled out. In a later analysis, HLA-associated TCR beta chains were found to be more clonally expanded and to have lower generation probabilities than equally common non-associated chains. When HLA alleles, especially DR and DQ, strongly co-occurred, TCR associations were difficult to assign to individual alleles. An earlier analysis of approximately 540 of the donors showed that most TCR beta V segments appeared in productive rearrangements either about 87% or about 30% of the time, which broadly matched IMGT annotations. In a later genetic analysis, fewer N-insertions in productive TCRs were reported among donors in an Asian-associated ancestry cluster than the roughly 640-donor mean. Because HLA typing was missing for some donors at each locus, association tests included only the typed subset. Cytomegalovirus status was reported to be diagnosed by the classifier with high specificity and sensitivity in both the original and validation cohorts.

Library preparation employed the immunoSEQ multiplex PCR assay. For the multiplex PCR, a mixture combining 60 forward primers for TCR Vbeta segments and 13 reverse primers for TCR Jbeta segments was used. Amplification of the CDR3 region of rearranged TCR beta genes was performed with a multiplex PCR assay on genomic DNA. On the Illumina HiSeq System, the amplified TCR beta libraries were sequenced as 87-base-pair reads. For the original study's pipeline: A later analysis counted about 82 million unique TCR beta chains across the 666 repertoires, and 9 million to 14 million of these chains were shared by at least two donors. Raw reads were error-corrected and collapsed into unique sequences with a nearest-neighbor algorithm that merged closely related sequences to remove PCR and sequencing errors. V, D and J gene segments were assigned by aligning CDR3 sequences to IMGT reference sequences. For a sequence to be retained, a match of at least six nucleotides to both a V gene segment and a J gene segment was required. Rearrangements were called productive when the CDR3 lacked stop codons and stayed in frame with V and J; all others were non-productive. CDR3 was defined according to IMGT convention as the region running from the second conserved V-encoded cysteine to the conserved J-encoded phenylalanine. Sequences without an unambiguous match to a single V gene segment were excluded from the earlier analysis of 450 to 750 of the donors. In an earlier analysis of approximately 550 of the donors, V segments were called functional above 56.7% productive rearrangements and were called segregating when the between-donor standard deviation exceeded 5%. A statistical classification framework was built for diagnosing cytomegalovirus status from the catalog of TCR beta chain sequences. V and J gene assignment, in a later analysis, came from comparing TCR nucleotide sequences with IMGT/GENE-DB human TR gene sequences. A later analysis assigned CDR3 sequences and most-parsimonious VDJ recombination scenarios with the TCRdist pipeline. In a later analysis, each TCR beta chain was defined by its CDR3 amino acid sequence together with its V-gene family, and reads lacking a unique V-gene family were excluded. As a way to deal with suspected cross-contamination and a sequencing artifact, a later analysis dropped approximately 590 nucleotide sequences that were highly shared and had low generation probability. For each public chain, a later analysis derived a clonal expansion index from normalized ranks of inferred template counts within each repertoire. Generation probabilities in a later analysis came from a VDJ recombination model fitted to out-of-frame rearrangements, and those results were checked against IGoR. In a later analysis, hypergeometric tests were used to score TCR-TCR, TCR-HLA and TCR-CMV co-occurrence, with a repertoire-size bias correction applied to TCR pairs. A later analysis estimated false discovery rates by permuting HLA or CMV assignments 20 times. In a later analysis, co-occurring TCRs were grouped with DBSCAN, and TCRdist sequence similarity was added when clustering was performed within HLA-allele-positive subsets. For co-occurrence clustering, repertoires with fewer than 30,000 or more than 120,000 public chains were excluded, along with roughly 5 repertoires with anomalous nucleotide sharing. TCRdb's version of the immuneACCESS table is confined to in-frame rearrangements and falls short of the full clone set. An unresolved V gene accounts for under half of the shortfall where checked; the remainder is of unknown origin. The V and J calls and clone size were taken over from that table, and D and trimming were inferred from the DNA. This sample holds some 180,000 clones; roughly 77% were observed only once. In total, the top ten clones hold around 1.9% of the sample.

Recombination connected TRBV12-5 to TRBJ1-1, with TRBD1 tentatively as D gene (5 bases match). This receptor was obtained from a woman aged 25 to 39 in good health and CMV-seronegative. The sample comprised PBMCs. Read as DNA, the sequence is TGTGCTAGTGGGCGGGACGGGAACACTGAAGCTTTCTTT. Translated, it gives CASGRDGNTEAFF.